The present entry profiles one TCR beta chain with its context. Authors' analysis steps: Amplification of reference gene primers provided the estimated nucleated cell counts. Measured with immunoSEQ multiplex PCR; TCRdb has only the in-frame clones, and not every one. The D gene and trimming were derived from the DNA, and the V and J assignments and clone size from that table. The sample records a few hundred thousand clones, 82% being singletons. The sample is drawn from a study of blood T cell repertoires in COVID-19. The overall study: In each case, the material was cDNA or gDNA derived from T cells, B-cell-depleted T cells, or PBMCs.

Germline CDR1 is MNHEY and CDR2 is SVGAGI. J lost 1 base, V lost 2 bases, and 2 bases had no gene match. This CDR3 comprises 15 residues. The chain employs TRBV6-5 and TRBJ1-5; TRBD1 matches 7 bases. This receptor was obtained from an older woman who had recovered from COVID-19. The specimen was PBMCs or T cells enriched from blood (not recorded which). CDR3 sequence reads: CASSYKQGSNQPQHF. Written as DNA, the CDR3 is TGTGCCAGCAGTTACAAACAGGGGAGCAATCAGCCCCAGCATTTT.